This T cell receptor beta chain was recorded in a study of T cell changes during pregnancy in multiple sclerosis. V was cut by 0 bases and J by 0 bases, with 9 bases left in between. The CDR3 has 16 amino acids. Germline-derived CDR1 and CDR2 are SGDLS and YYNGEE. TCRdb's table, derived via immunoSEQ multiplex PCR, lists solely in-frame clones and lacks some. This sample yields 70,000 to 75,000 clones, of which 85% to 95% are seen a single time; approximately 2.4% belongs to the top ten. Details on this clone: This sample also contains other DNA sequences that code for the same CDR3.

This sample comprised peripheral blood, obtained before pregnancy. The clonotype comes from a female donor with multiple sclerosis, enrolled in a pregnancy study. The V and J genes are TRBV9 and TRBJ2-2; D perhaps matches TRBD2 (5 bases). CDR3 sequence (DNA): TGTGCCAGCAGCGTAGTCTCCGGGGCGAACACCGGGGAGCTGTTTTTT. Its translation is CASSVVSGANTGELFF.